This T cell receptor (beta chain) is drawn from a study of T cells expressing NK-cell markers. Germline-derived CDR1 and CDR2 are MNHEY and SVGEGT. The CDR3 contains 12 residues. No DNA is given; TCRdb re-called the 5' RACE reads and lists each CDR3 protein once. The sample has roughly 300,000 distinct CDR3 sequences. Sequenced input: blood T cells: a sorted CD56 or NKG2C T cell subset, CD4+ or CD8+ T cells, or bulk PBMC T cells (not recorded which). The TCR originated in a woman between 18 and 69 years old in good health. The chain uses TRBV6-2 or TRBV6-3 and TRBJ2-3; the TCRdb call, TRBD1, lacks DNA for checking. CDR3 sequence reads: CASRQGTDTQYF.